Shown below are 2 T cell receptor beta chains from a single sample sequenced in a study of T cells after yellow fever vaccination. Via MiXCR, TCRdb re-called the 5' RACE reads, giving one row per CDR3 protein. The table has some 300,000 distinct CDR3 sequences, 7.5% to 9.5% seen once. The specimen comprised CD4+ T cells sorted from PBMCs, sampled 5 days after the yellow fever booster vaccination. These TCRs come from a man younger than 35 who received the YFV17D yellow fever vaccine.

This chain links TRBV3-1 with TRBJ1-1; the match to TRBD1 covers 7 bases. Per germline, CDR1 LGHDT and CDR2 YNNKEL (reference sequence). The trim removed 5 bases at V and 10 bases at J, leaving 7 bases unmatched. The length of the CDR3 is 12 residues. This chain's CDR3 is CASSLTGNRAFF. DNA for the CDR3: TGTGCCAGCAGCTTGACAGGGAACAGAGCTTTCTTT. Filled out from reference TRBV3-1 and TRBJ1-1, the complete variable domain reads DTAVSQTPKYLVTQMGNDKSIKCEQNLGHDTMYWYKQDSKKFLKIMFSYNNKELIINETVPNRFSPKSPDKAHLNLHINSLELGDSAVYFCASSLTGNRAFFGQGTRLTVV.

Ten or more counts support this clonotype. V is TRBV10-3 and J is TRBJ1-4, with TRBD1 identical over 7 bases. The CDR3 totals 13 residues. J lost 8 bases, V lost 8 bases, and 8 bases had no gene match. Germline V CDR1 and CDR2: ENHRY, SYGVKD. Written as DNA, the CDR3 is TGTGCCATCCGCGGGTCGACAGGGGAAAAACTGTTTTTT. Protein sequence: CAIRGSTGEKLFF.